The present entry profiles one T cell receptor (beta chain) with its context. Relative to its sample, this clone is medium-sized (0.01 to 0.1%). The antigen it recognizes is unknown. Base qualities are not provided; no much larger clone lies one nucleotide away. PBMCs were separated by density centrifugation and stained for CD3, CD4 and CD8, after which CD4+ and CD8+ T cells were sorted on a FACSAria. Unaffected controls provided scalp biopsies and blood samples. These data belong to a study of CD8+ T cells in alopecia areata listed by TCRdb under 2018. Context from the whole study: The study used high-throughput TCRbeta sequencing to examine T cell clonal expansion in alopecia areata, in both the C3H/HeJ mouse model and human patients. immunoSEQ multiplex PCR using 35 Vbeta forward primers and 13 Jbeta reverse primers was used to amplify TCRbeta CDR3 regions. RNA was obtained with the PAXgene miRNA kit for fixed scalp, the miRNeasy kit for PBMCs, and the RNeasy kit for mouse skin. In humans, TCRbeta sequencing was performed on scalp tissue and on sorted CD4+ and CD8+ peripheral blood T cells from healthy controls and from patients with patchy or totalis/universalis alopecia areata. Scalp clonality was compared among normal scalp (n=4), patchy alopecia areata scalp (n=8), and alopecia totalis/universalis scalp (n=8).

Library method: the immunoSEQ multiplex PCR assay. To provide template for TCR sequencing, every sample had RNA extracted and reverse transcribed into cDNA. SuperScript III was used to make first-strand cDNA, primed with a 2:1 mix of oligo-dT and random hexamers. A synthetic immune receptor repertoire was used to assess amplification bias, and residual bias was removed computationally. As for the original processing: Raw reads were preprocessed to remove errors, and CDR3 was defined by IMGT conventions from the conserved cysteine to phenylalanine. Clonality was computed as 1 minus the Shannon entropy, with the entropy normalized by log2 of the number of productive unique TCRs. CD4 or CD8 identity of scalp clones was inferred by cross-referencing scalp TCRbeta sequences with sorted blood CD4 and CD8 repertoires. Sourced from immuneACCESS, this table was stored by TCRdb with only in-frame sequences that have V and J called. A share of the clones is absent; for the studies checked, an unresolved V gene accounts for under half, and the remainder has no known explanation. V and J calls and clone size are those listed in that table; D and trimming were worked out from the DNA. The table for this sample lists 140,000 or so clones; less than 65% of them were counted only once. The ten most abundant clones make up 36% of the sample.

At the junction V is shortened by 6 bases and J by 7 bases; bases outside the gene matches: 12. From its cysteine to its phenylalanine, the CDR3 spans 16 amino acids. CDR3 DNA is the only sequence kept; it has 48 bases, read in frame from the first base. CDR1 SNHLY and CDR2 FYNNEI are derived from the germline V gene. Paper-wide results and their limitations: Resident alphabeta T cells in normal human skin are also sequenced, complicating scalp TCR repertoire analysis, unlike mouse skin dominated by gammadelta T cells. Compared with normal scalp, lesional scalp, particularly in alopecia totalis/universalis, had higher clonality and more expanded CD8+ clones, which suggests antigenic drive. TCR sequences shared between patients were less clear than in mice, possibly partly because of HLA diversity in the patient population.

This clonotype was obtained from a human donor in good health. Sequencing was carried out using CD8+ T cells sorted from blood. Recombination connected TRBV2 to TRBJ2-3; 11 junctional bases match TRBD1. CDR3 protein: CASRGSGTGGVNTQYF. The sequenced DNA: TGTGCCAGCAGGGGATCCGGGACAGGGGGAGTCAATACGCAGTATTTT.